One sample yielded the 28 T cell receptor beta chains listed below, sequenced in a study of identical twins (dated by TCRdb to about 2016). The method was 5' RACE. Sequencing used an Illumina HiSeq 2000. TCRdb reran the public reads through fastp at Q25 and MiXCR, keeping productive beta chains. Entries are consolidated by CDR3 protein sequence, retaining the most common genes and DNA. This sample has about 240,000 distinct CDR3 sequences in its table, and roughly a tenth of those were observed once. The ten top clones hold 8% to 10% of the sample. Sequenced material: memory T cells sorted from blood. The sample's cell subset or site label, decoded: CD45RO+ enriched T cells. All receptors derive from a man in his fifties in good health.

This clonotype has ten or more counts. The chain uses TRBV4-3 and TRBJ2-5; 9 bases are a match to TRBD1. The length of the CDR3 is 15 residues. Germline loops: CDR1 LGHNA, CDR2 YSLEER. V trimming: 0 bases; J trimming: 5 bases; junction bases outside the gene matches: 4. DNA for the CDR3: TGCGCCAGCAGCCAAGATAGGACAGGGGAGGAGACCCAGTACTTC. As protein: CASSQDRTGEETQYF.

The chain is built from TRBV7-2 and TRBJ2-7; no firm D call. The CDR3 runs 14 residues. The V end was cut by 2 bases, the J end by 6 bases, with 14 bases between. Germline loops: CDR1 SGHTA, CDR2 FQGNSA. CDR3 in amino acids: CASSLLLGSGEQYF. The CDR3 nucleotides are TGTGCCAGCAGCTTACTTCTGGGGTCGGGCGAGCAGTACTTC.

This clonotype was detected once. A clone one base away is much larger, so this may be a read error. The chain has TRBV30 and TRBJ2-7; TRBD1 might be the D (5 bases). This CDR3 spans 13 amino acids. V was clipped by 3 bases and J by 3 bases, with 12 bases between them. Germline V gene data show CDR1 as GTSNPN and CDR2 as SVGIG (reference sequence). The CDR3, as DNA: TGTGCCTGGAGACTTACAGGAGTCTACGAGCAGTACTTC. It is translated as CAWRLTGVYEQYF.

This clonotype was seen a few times. In nucleotides, the CDR3 is TGTGCCAGCAGCTTGCTCGGGGATAGCAATCAGCCCCAGCATTTT. Protein sequence: CASSLLGDSNQPQHF. The gene calls are TRBV5-5 and TRBJ1-5; unclear D gene. The germline CDR1 and CDR2 sequences are SGHKS and YYEKEE (reference sequence). The CDR3 has 15 residues. Deletions cut 1 base from V and 0 bases from J, with 8 bases between.

This clonotype was counted ten times or more. The chain employs TRBV20-1 and TRBJ2-1; 9 bases map to TRBD1. CDR1 and CDR2 from the germline V gene are DFQATT and SNEGSKA (reference sequence). This CDR3 contains 16 residues. The trim removed 0 bases at V and 4 bases at J, leaving 7 bases unmatched. CDR3 DNA sequence: TGCAGTGCTAGAGATCCGGGACAGGGCGTGTACAATGAGCAGTTCTTC. This translates into CSARDPGQGVYNEQFF.

V gene TRBV3-1 combines with J gene TRBJ1-2; 7 bases are a match to TRBD1. The ends lost 1 base at V and 0 bases at J; junction bases unmatched: 2. Germline V lookup: CDR1 LGHDT, CDR2 YNNKEL (reference sequence). CDR3 length: 15 amino acids. CDR3: CASSQGQGANYGYTF. The CDR3 DNA follows: TGTGCCAGCAGCCAAGGACAGGGAGCTAACTATGGCTACACCTTC.

There are many counts of this clonotype. The CDR3 protein is CASSASEPPYEQYF. CDR3 coding DNA: TGTGCCAGCAGCGCATCAGAACCTCCCTACGAGCAGTACTTC. The J gene is TRBJ2-7, the V gene TRBV11-2, with D unresolved. Germline V gene data show CDR1 as SGHAT and CDR2 as FQNNGV. Trimming stripped 5 bases from V and 2 bases from J, with 13 bases between. CDR3 length equals 14 residues.

This clonotype has only a few counts. The chain employs TRBV20-1 and TRBJ2-5, with D possibly being TRBD1 (5 bases). The CDR3 sequence is 13 residues long. V lost 2 bases and J 7 bases, leaving 14 bases between the germline ends. The germline V gene has CDR1 DFQATT and CDR2 SNEGSKA (reference sequence). CDR3 region: CSARLPLRGTQYF. CDR3 DNA: TGCAGTGCTAGATTGCCACTAAGGGGGACCCAGTACTTC.

This clonotype is categorized as medium-sized. The gene calls are TRBV4-3 and TRBJ2-7, with TRBD1 matching over 8 bases. The ends lost 6 bases at V and 2 bases at J; junction bases unmatched: 6. The V gene's germline CDR1 is LGHNA and CDR2 YSLEER. The CDR3 loop spans 14 amino acids. The CDR3 nucleotides are TGCGCCAGCAGTCTTGACAGGGGAGCCTACGAGCAGTACTTC. Protein product: CASSLDRGAYEQYF.

This sequence joins TRBV4-2 and TRBJ2-7; 11 bases map to TRBD1. Germline V gives CDR1 LGHNA, CDR2 YNFKEQ. CDR3 length: 15 residues. V shed 2 bases, J shed 5 bases, and the junction held 5 bases outside the gene matches. CDR3: CASSQPRTGGNEQYF. The CDR3, as DNA: TGTGCCAGCAGCCAACCACGGACAGGGGGCAACGAGCAGTACTTC.

V and J are TRBV9 and TRBJ2-3; D not certain. CDR1 is SGDLS and CDR2 is YYNGEE in the germline V gene. The CDR3 has 16 amino acids. V lost 0 bases to trimming and J lost 2 bases, with 13 bases between them. CDR3 loop: CASSVAPFGNTDTQYF. The CDR3 DNA sequence: TGTGCCAGCAGCGTAGCTCCCTTCGGAAACACAGATACGCAGTATTTT. Full variable domain (remainder filled in from reference TRBV9 and TRBJ2-3): DSGVTQTPKHLITATGQRVTLRCSPRSGDLSVYWYQQSLDQGLQFLIQYYNGEERAKGNILERFSAQQFPDLHSELNLSSLELGDSALYFCASSVAPFGNTDTQYFGPGTRLTVL.

This clonotype was seen repeatedly, ten times or more. CDR3 sequence: CASSRPPADTQYF. In DNA form, the CDR3 reads TGCGCCAGCAGCCGTCCCCCCGCAGATACGCAGTATTTT. The chain carries TRBV5-1 and TRBJ2-3; D is unclear. This CDR3 region has 13 residues. V lost 4 bases to trimming and J lost 4 bases, with 10 bases between them. Germline CDR1 SGHRS, CDR2 YFSETQ.

This rearrangement joins TRBV21-1 to TRBJ2-7; the table's D call TRBD2 went unverified against the DNA. TRBV21-1 is deemed a pseudogene. CDR3 length equals 16 residues. For the CDR3, the DNA is TGTGCCAGCAGCAAAGTAGGAGCGGTATCTCCCTACGAGCAGTACTTC. Translation: CASSKVGAVSPYEQYF.

This clonotype was seen only a few times. V and J are TRBV28 and TRBJ2-7; 7 bases align to TRBD1. The CDR3 length is 16 residues. V lost 3 bases and J lost 0; bases outside the gene matches: 8. Germline V gene sequence: CDR1 MDHEN, CDR2 SYDVKM. The CDR3 loop reads CASSLDQTGRSYEQYF. Written as DNA, the CDR3 is TGTGCCAGCAGTTTGGACCAGACAGGGCGCTCCTACGAGCAGTACTTC.

The sample holds many counts of this clonotype. In DNA, the CDR3 is TGTGCCAGCAGTGACGGACAGGGCCTAGAACTGTTTTTT. Protein: CASSDGQGLELFF. The V and J genes are TRBV6-1 and TRBJ1-4; 8 positions agree with TRBD1. V was clipped by 3 bases and J by 12 bases; unmatched bases: 6. This CDR3 spans 13 amino acids. The germline CDR1 and CDR2 sequences are MNHNS and SASEGT.

This clonotype was seen repeatedly, ten times or more. The rearrangement links TRBV27 to TRBJ2-7; 13 bases are shared with TRBD2. V lost 5 bases and J lost 0; bases outside the gene matches: 7. The length of the CDR3 is 17 residues. Germline CDR1 is MNHEY and CDR2 is SMNVEV (reference sequence). The CDR3 sequence is CASSRLAGGTTSYEQYF. The CDR3 region has the DNA TGTGCCAGCAGTAGACTAGCGGGGGGAACAACCTCCTACGAGCAGTACTTC.

This clonotype turned up a few times. The chain has TRBV20-1 and TRBJ2-1, with a tentative D call TRBD1 (6 bases). The CDR3 has 16 amino acids. Germline V gene lookup returns CDR1 DFQATT and CDR2 SNEGSKA (reference sequence). The V end was cut by 6 bases, the J end by 0 bases, with 18 bases between. CDR3 sequence: CSARRPGHSSYNEQFF. The CDR3 nucleotides read TGCAGTGCGCGACGACCGGGACACAGCTCCTACAATGAGCAGTTCTTC.

The V and J genes are TRBV6-2 or TRBV6-3 and TRBJ2-3, with D perhaps TRBD1 (6 bases). Trimming removed 0 bases from V and 3 bases from J, with 22 bases in between. The CDR3 length is 19 residues. Per the germline V gene, CDR1 is MNHEY and CDR2 is SVGEGT. The DNA for the CDR3 is TGTGCCAGCAGTTACTCACAGGGAAGGGGGTTAGCAGGAACAGATACGCAGTATTTT. Amino acid sequence: CASSYSQGRGLAGTDTQYF.

This clonotype was detected ten times or more. This chain uses TRBV9 with TRBJ2-2, with TRBD1 as a possible D gene (5 bases). Germline lookup yields CDR1 SGDLS and CDR2 YYNGEE. V lost 3 bases, J lost 2 bases, and 8 bases lay in between. This CDR3 spans 14 amino acids. The CDR3 region has the DNA TGTGCCAGCAGCGCGACAGTTAACACCGGGGAGCTGTTTTTT. It translates to CASSATVNTGELFF.

The chain carries TRBV6-1 and TRBJ2-7; the D is unclear. Germline-derived CDR1 and CDR2 are MNHNS and SASEGT. V lost 6 bases and J lost 1, with 10 bases in between. There are 13 residues in the CDR3. The CDR3 protein is CASRRTESYEQYF. The CDR3 DNA is TGTGCCAGCAGAAGGACGGAATCCTACGAGCAGTACTTC.

This rearrangement joins TRBV12-3 or TRBV12-4 to TRBJ2-7, with 11 bases that match TRBD2. CDR3 length: 18 residues. Germline trimming cut 2 bases from V and 2 bases from J; bases unmatched to any gene: 11. The CDR3: CASSLSPPVLAGAYEQYF. The CDR3 DNA reads as TGTGCCAGCAGTTTATCCCCCCCCGTACTAGCGGGGGCCTACGAGCAGTACTTC.

This clonotype was seen only a few times. This chain uses TRBV7-2 with TRBJ2-5; TRBD2 agrees at 7 bases. Germline CDR1 is SGHTA and CDR2 is FQGNSA. After removal of 7 bases from V and 2 bases from J, the junction contained 7 bases not matched to a gene. CDR3 length: 14 residues. The CDR3, as DNA: TGTGCCAGCAATCCAGGACTAGAGCAAGAGACCCAGTACTTC. As protein: CASNPGLEQETQYF. Combining the CDR3 with reference TRBV7-2 and TRBJ2-5 gives the whole variable domain GAGVSQSPSNKVTEKGKDVELRCDPISGHTALYWYRQSLGQGLEFLIYFQGNSAPDKSGLPSDRFSAERTGGSVSTLTIQRTQQEDSAVYLCASNPGLEQETQYFGPGTRLLVL.

The sample holds a few counts of this clonotype. The chain uses TRBV9 and TRBJ2-4; D is undetermined. The germline CDR1 and CDR2 sequences are SGDLS and YYNGEE. The CDR3 is made up of 14 amino acids. Trimming left V 0 bases short and J 0 bases short, with 4 bases between. This CDR3 is CASSVGGAKNIQYF. The CDR3 bases are TGTGCCAGCAGCGTAGGGGGAGCCAAAAACATTCAGTACTTC.

There are a few counts of this clonotype. The V gene is TRBV6-2 or TRBV6-3, the J gene TRBJ2-2, with no clear D. The germline V gene encodes CDR1 MNHEY and CDR2 SVGEGT. The CDR3 spans 11 residues. V shed 7 bases and J shed 6 bases, with 6 bases lying between them. In DNA, the CDR3 is TGTGCCAGCACCACCCCCGGGGAGCTGTTTTTT. This codes for CASTTPGELFF.

The chain links TRBV11-2 to TRBJ1-2, with D maybe TRBD1 (5 bases). This CDR3 has 14 residues. Trimming removed 1 base from V and 3 bases from J, with 9 bases in between. Per the germline V gene, CDR1 is SGHAT and CDR2 is FQNNGV. CDR3 coding DNA: TGTGCCAGCAGCTTAGTAGGGACTGACTATGGCTACACCTTC. Amino acid sequence: CASSLVGTDYGYTF.

This clonotype was counted many times. This sequence joins TRBV13 and TRBJ1-3; D is unresolved. The V end lost 0 bases, the J end lost 0 bases, and 6 bases lay between the germline ends. Germline CDR1 reads PRHDT; CDR2 reads FYEKMQ (reference sequence). CDR3 length equals 15 residues. CDR3 DNA: TGTGCCAGCAGCTTAGGTGATTCCTCTGGAAACACCATATATTTT. Translating it yields CASSLGDSSGNTIYF.

The chain joins TRBV29-1 to TRBJ2-5; 10 bases align to TRBD1. The CDR3 covers 15 residues. The V gene end was trimmed by 6 bases and the J gene end by 4 bases; junction bases not matched to a gene: 11. From germline, CDR1 is SQVTM and CDR2 ANQGSEA. The CDR3 protein is CSVKRGTGVRETQYF. Here the CDR3 DNA reads TGCAGCGTAAAGAGGGGGACAGGGGTTCGAGAGACCCAGTACTTC.

The chain has TRBV30 and TRBJ2-1; D unclear. The CDR3 totals 17 residues. Germline V lookup: CDR1 GTSNPN, CDR2 SVGIG (reference sequence). Trimming cost V 0 bases and J 3 bases, with 18 bases left between them. The CDR3 loop reads CAWSVRAGPPLYNEQFF. The CDR3 bases are TGTGCCTGGAGTGTACGGGCCGGACCCCCCCTCTACAATGAGCAGTTCTTC.